This note documents a single T cell receptor beta chain sequence. Its antigen is not known. This sample is drawn from a study of cytomegalovirus exposure and HLA in healthy donors. The PCR employed 60 Vbeta primers together with 13 Jbeta primers. Libraries were prepared by immunoSEQ multiplex PCR; TCRdb keeps only in-frame clonotypes and omits some of them. This table has 100,000 or so clones, over 65% appearing once. The J segment lost 4 bases and the V segment lost 6 bases, leaving 7 bases of the junction unmatched. The germline V gene has CDR1 SGHRS and CDR2 YFSETQ. The CDR3 spans 14 residues. Study findings and constraints: The authors confirmed in vitro that three CMV-associated chains were specific for CMV antigens. Presence/absence analyses assumed roughly uniform sequencing depth across donors, which may not hold.

The receptor was isolated from a man aged 35 to 55 in good health and CMV-seronegative. The source material was PBMCs. The chain links TRBV5-1 to TRBJ1-2; 9 nucleotides agree with TRBD1. As DNA, the CDR3 is TGCGCCAGCAATCCGGGACAGGGAATCTATGGCTACACCTTC. It translates to CASNPGQGIYGYTF.